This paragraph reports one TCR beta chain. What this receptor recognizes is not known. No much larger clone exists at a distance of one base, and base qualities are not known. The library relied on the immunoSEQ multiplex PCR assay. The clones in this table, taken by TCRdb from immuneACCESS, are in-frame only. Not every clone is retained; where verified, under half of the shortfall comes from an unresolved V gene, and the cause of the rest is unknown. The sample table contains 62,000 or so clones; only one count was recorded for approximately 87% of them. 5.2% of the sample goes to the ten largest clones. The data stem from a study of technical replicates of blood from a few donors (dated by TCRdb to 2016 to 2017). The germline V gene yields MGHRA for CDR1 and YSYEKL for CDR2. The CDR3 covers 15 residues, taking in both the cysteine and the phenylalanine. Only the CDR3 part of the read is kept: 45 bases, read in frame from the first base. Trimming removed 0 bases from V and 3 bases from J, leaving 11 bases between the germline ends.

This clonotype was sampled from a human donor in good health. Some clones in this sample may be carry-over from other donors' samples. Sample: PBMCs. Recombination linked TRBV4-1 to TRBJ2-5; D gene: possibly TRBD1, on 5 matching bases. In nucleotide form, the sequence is TGCGCCAGCAGCCAAGACCCCCAGGGTGAAGAGACCCAGTACTTC. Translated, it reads CASSQDPQGEETQYF.